These 19 T cell receptor beta chains share one sample of origin, sequenced in a study of cytomegalovirus exposure and HLA in healthy donors. TCRdb's table, derived via immunoSEQ multiplex PCR, lists solely in-frame clones and lacks some. The sample lists a few hundred thousand clones; 86% were seen once. Sequencing input: PBMCs. Every receptor here comes from a woman younger than 35 in good health and CMV-seronegative.

The chain recombines TRBV29-1 with TRBJ2-1, with D perhaps matching TRBD2 (6 bases). V was pared by 6 bases and J by 9 bases, with 12 bases between. The CDR3 spans 11 residues. Per the germline V gene, CDR1 is SQVTM and CDR2 is ANQGSEA. CDR3 amino acids: CSVTSLGEQFF. CDR3 coding DNA: TGCAGCGTGACTAGTCTCGGTGAGCAGTTCTTC.

The sample holds one count of this clone. This sequence joins TRBV16 and TRBJ1-5, with D maybe TRBD1 (6 bases). The CDR3 is 14 residues long. Trimming took 3 bases from V and 6 from J, leaving 12 bases between them. The germline V gene encodes CDR1 KGHSY and CDR2 FQNENV. The CDR3 here is CASSQQQGRQPQHF. The CDR3 DNA is TGTGCCAGCAGCCAGCAACAGGGTCGTCAGCCCCAGCATTTT.

The CDR3 region is CAWSGDRAGYTF. The CDR3 bases are TGTGCCTGGAGTGGGGACAGGGCTGGCTACACCTTC. The genes are TRBV30 and TRBJ1-2; 9 bases match TRBD1. This CDR3 comprises 12 residues. In germline, CDR1 is GTSNPN, CDR2 SVGIG (reference sequence). J was trimmed by 7 bases and V by 1 base; bases with no gene match: 1.

The chain employs TRBV5-1 and TRBJ2-7; tentative D call: TRBD2 (5 bases). There are 12 residues in the CDR3. Germline CDR1 reads SGHRS; CDR2 reads YFSETQ. Trimming removed 0 bases at V and 5 bases at J, with 6 bases between. The CDR3 reads CASSLGGHEQYF. DNA of the CDR3: TGCGCCAGCAGCTTGGGCGGGCACGAGCAGTACTTC.

The rearrangement uses TRBV19 and TRBJ2-7, with 9 bases matching TRBD1. Unmatched junction bases numbered 8, after V lost 8 bases and J lost 3 bases. This CDR3 spans 14 amino acids. Germline V gives CDR1 LNHDA, CDR2 SQIVND (reference sequence). For the CDR3, the DNA is TGTGCCAGTTCCCCGGGACAGGGTTACTACGAGCAGTACTTC. It yields the protein CASSPGQGYYEQYF.

The chain employs TRBV5-1 and TRBJ2-7, with 9 bases matching TRBD1. The CDR3 runs to 15 residues. Per germline, CDR1 SGHRS and CDR2 YFSETQ. With 4 bases clipped from V and 7 bases from J, the junction kept 12 bases outside the gene matches. The CDR3 spells CASSPGQGLRVEQYF. CDR3 nucleotide sequence: TGCGCCAGCAGCCCAGGACAGGGGCTAAGGGTGGAGCAGTACTTC.

The rearrangement links TRBV5-1 to TRBJ1-1, with D tentatively TRBD1 (5 bases). The V end was cut by 0 bases, the J end by 2 bases, with 11 bases between. CDR3 length: 15 amino acids. Germline V lookup: CDR1 SGHRS, CDR2 YFSETQ. CDR3 nucleotide sequence: TGCGCCAGCAGCTTGGCAGGGACTGTAAACACTGAAGCTTTCTTT. It yields the protein CASSLAGTVNTEAFF. The full variable domain, its missing parts supplied by reference TRBV5-1 and TRBJ1-1, is KAGVTQTPRYLIKTRGQQVTLSCSPISGHRSVSWYQQTPGQGLQFLFEYFSETQRNKGNFPGRFSGRQFSNSRSEMNVSTLELGDSALYLCASSLAGTVNTEAFFGQGTRLTVV.

This sequence joins TRBV6-5 and TRBJ1-5, with 7 bases identical to TRBD1. Per the germline V gene, CDR1 is MNHEY and CDR2 is SVGAGI. The V and J ends lost 7 bases and 5 bases, in that order; junction bases with no gene match: 11. CDR3 length: 15 residues. The CDR3 DNA reads as TGTGCCAGCAACCAAGGGACAGCGAGGGATCAGCCCCAGCATTTT. Translating it yields CASNQGTARDQPQHF.

The genes are TRBV5-1 and TRBJ2-4; TRBD2 aligns across 8 bases. V dropped 4 bases and J dropped 5; count of bases not matched to a gene: 14. There are 17 residues in the CDR3. CDR1 and CDR2 from the germline V gene are SGHRS and YFSETQ. Written as DNA, the CDR3 is TGCGCCAGCAGCGCATTAGGACTAGCTATTAAAGAAAACATTCAGTACTTC. This translates into CASSALGLAIKENIQYF. The whole variable domain, filled in from reference TRBV5-1 and TRBJ2-4, reads KAGVTQTPRYLIKTRGQQVTLSCSPISGHRSVSWYQQTPGQGLQFLFEYFSETQRNKGNFPGRFSGRQFSNSRSEMNVSTLELGDSALYLCASSALGLAIKENIQYFGAGTRLSVL.

V usage is TRBV5-1 and J usage is TRBJ2-1; the D gene is possibly TRBD2 (6 bases). The CDR3 spans 17 residues. V gave up 5 bases and J gave up 0 bases, with 18 bases separating them. CDR1 and CDR2 (germline): SGHRS, YFSETQ. For the CDR3, the DNA is TGCGCCAGCAGTTTACGCGGGACTCTTAGCTCCTACAATGAGCAGTTCTTC. Amino acids: CASSLRGTLSSYNEQFF.

The rearrangement joins TRBV10-3 to TRBJ1-1; 7 bases agree with TRBD1. Germline-derived CDR1 and CDR2 are ENHRY and SYGVKD. The CDR3 is 13 residues long. The junction had 6 bases not matched to a gene; V was cut back by 7 bases and J by 4 bases. CDR3 nucleotides: TGTGCCATCAAGACAGGGCAGGGCACTGAAGCTTTCTTT. This gives the protein CAIKTGQGTEAFF.

This clone was detected only once. This chain joins TRBV6-1 and TRBJ2-1; 7 nucleotides align to TRBD2. CDR3 size: 15 residues. V gave up 6 bases and J gave up 5 bases; unmatched junction bases: 10. Germline CDR1 and CDR2: MNHNS and SASEGT. DNA of the CDR3: TGTGCCAGCAGGCCTACTAGCGCGGGGCACAATGAGCAGTTCTTC. Amino acids: CASRPTSAGHNEQFF.

The J gene is TRBJ2-5, the V gene TRBV7-6; D perhaps matches TRBD1 (5 bases). This CDR3 is built from 16 residues. The V and J ends lost 1 base and 0 bases respectively, with 12 bases between them. The germline gives CDR1 SGHVS, CDR2 FNYEAQ. As DNA, the CDR3 is TGTGCCAGCAGCTTAGTGGGGCTGAGGTACCAAGAGACCCAGTACTTC. Encoded protein: CASSLVGLRYQETQYF. The variable domain in full, completed from reference TRBV7-6 and TRBJ2-5, reads GAGVSQSPRYKVTKRGQDVALRCDPISGHVSLYWYRQALGQGPEFLTYFNYEAQQDKSGLPNDRFSAERPEGSISTLTIQRTEQRDSAMYRCASSLVGLRYQETQYFGPGTRLLVL.

The sample holds a few counts of this clone. The chain employs TRBV27 and TRBJ2-7; perhaps TRBD1 as D (6 bases). The CDR3 loop spans 13 amino acids. Trimming shortened V by 6 bases and J by 3 bases, and 12 bases separated the two germline ends. Germline-derived CDR1 and CDR2 are MNHEY and SMNVEV (reference sequence). The CDR3 nucleotides are TGTGCCAGCAGCCCGGCAGGGGTCTACGAGCAGTACTTC. This translates into CASSPAGVYEQYF.

This sequence joins TRBV7-9 and TRBJ2-3, with TRBD2 identical over 13 bases. Germline loops: CDR1 SEHNR, CDR2 FQNEAQ (reference sequence). CDR3 size: 18 residues. The V segment lost 5 bases and the J segment 4 bases; nucleotides outside the gene matches: 12. The CDR3: CASSPTSGGARFADTQYF. The CDR3 DNA reads TGTGCCAGCAGCCCCACTAGCGGGGGGGCCAGGTTTGCAGATACGCAGTATTTT.

The chain carries TRBV10-1 and TRBJ2-3; the match to TRBD1 covers 8 bases. CDR1 is WNHNN and CDR2 is SYGVQD in the germline V gene (reference sequence). This CDR3 has 15 amino acids. V was pared by 5 bases and J by 2 bases, with 6 bases of the junction left unmatched. The DNA of the CDR3 is TGCGCCAGCAGTTCCGACAGGGGCTTCACAGATACGCAGTATTTT. The encoded protein is CASSSDRGFTDTQYF.

In DNA, the CDR3 is TGTGCCAGCGGCGAAGGGAGAAACACTGAAGCTTTCTTT. Its protein is CASGEGRNTEAFF. The rearrangement links TRBV7-2 to TRBJ1-1; D is unclear. Germline V gene sequence: CDR1 SGHTA, CDR2 FQGNSA. This CDR3 has 13 amino acids. The V end lost 8 bases, the J end lost 2 bases, and 12 bases lay between the germline ends.

CDR3 region: CASQQGFGNQPQHF. The CDR3 DNA follows: TGTGCCAGTCAACAGGGTTTTGGCAATCAGCCCCAGCATTTT. This chain connects TRBV6-1 to TRBJ1-5; D perhaps matches TRBD1 (6 bases). V lost 9 bases to trimming and J lost 2 bases, with 14 bases between them. Germline V CDR1 and CDR2: MNHNS, SASEGT. The CDR3 is 14 residues long.

This clone was counted between two and nine times. This chain joins TRBV6-1 and TRBJ1-5; D not resolved. CDR1 is MNHNS and CDR2 is SASEGT in the germline V gene. With 3 bases removed from V and 2 bases from J, the gap between germline ends came to 5 bases. The CDR3 extends over 13 amino acids. For the CDR3, the DNA is TGTGCCAGCAGTGACCCCGGCAATCAGCCCCAGCATTTT. Translating it yields CASSDPGNQPQHF.